Each of the 26 T cell receptor beta chains below was sequenced from the same sample in a study of cytomegalovirus exposure and HLA in healthy donors. With 60 Vbeta and 13 Jbeta primers, the PCR was carried out. Here immunoSEQ multiplex PCR was the method, and the copy in TCRdb shows in-frame clones only, minus some. Among approximately 140,000 clones, around 60% were seen once, and the ten largest hold 7% to 8.5%. Sample: PBMCs. Receptor source: a woman in her sixties or seventies in good health and CMV-seropositive.

This chain links TRBV6-1 with TRBJ2-2; 10 bases align to TRBD1. The J segment lost 8 bases and the V segment lost 3 bases, leaving 12 bases of the junction unmatched. The CDR3 sequence is 17 residues long. The germline V gene has CDR1 MNHNS and CDR2 SASEGT. CDR3 nucleotides: TGTGCCAGCAGTGACGGGGTCTGGGACAGGGGATCTGGGGAGCTGTTTTTT. The encoded protein is CASSDGVWDRGSGELFF.

The rearrangement joins TRBV19 to TRBJ2-7; 12 bases are shared with TRBD1. Germline V gives CDR1 LNHDA, CDR2 SQIVND (reference sequence). J lost 4 bases, V lost 5 bases, and 9 bases had no gene match. The CDR3 is made up of 16 amino acids. The CDR3 bases are TGTGCCAGTAGTCCGTTCCGGGACAGGGGGCAATACGAGCAGTACTTC. Its translation: CASSPFRDRGQYEQYF. Combining the CDR3 with reference TRBV19 and TRBJ2-7 gives the whole variable domain DGGITQSPKYLFRKEGQNVTLSCEQNLNHDAMYWYRQDPGQGLRLIYYSQIVNDFQKGDIAEGYSVSREKKESFPLTVTSAQKNPTAFYLCASSPFRDRGQYEQYFGPGTRLTVT.

This clone was picked up a small number of times. The chain carries TRBV19 and TRBJ1-3; 9 bases agree with TRBD1. J gave up 3 bases and V 6 bases, and 6 bases lay outside the gene matches. This CDR3 has 15 residues. Germline loops: CDR1 LNHDA, CDR2 SQIVND (reference sequence). The CDR3 sequence is CASRRTGAVGNTIYF. Here the CDR3 DNA reads TGTGCCAGTAGAAGGACAGGGGCTGTTGGAAACACCATATATTTT.

The CDR3 sequence is CASSVDPQGGSYEQYF. The DNA of the CDR3 is TGTGCCAGCAGCGTAGACCCCCAAGGGGGCTCCTACGAGCAGTACTTC. This chain joins TRBV9 and TRBJ2-7; TRBD1 might be the D (6 bases). The CDR3 totals 16 residues. Germline V gene lookup returns CDR1 SGDLS and CDR2 YYNGEE. Trimming took 0 bases from V and 0 from J, leaving 13 bases between them.

The chain recombines TRBV28 with TRBJ2-2; D perhaps matches TRBD1 (6 bases). V gave up 6 bases and J gave up 2 bases, with 10 bases separating them. Germline-derived CDR1 and CDR2 are MDHEN and SYDVKM. CDR3 length: 14 residues. Here the CDR3 DNA reads TGTGCCAGCAGCCCCAGGGGAAACACCGGGGAGCTGTTTTTT. Protein: CASSPRGNTGELFF. Variable domain in full (rest from reference TRBV28 and TRBJ2-2): DVKVTQSSRYLVKRTGEKVFLECVQDMDHENMFWYRQDPGLGLRLIYFSYDVKMKEKGDIPEGYSVSREKKERFSLILESASTNQTSMYLCASSPRGNTGELFFGEGSRLTVL.

In this sample, this clone turned up a few times. V usage is TRBV7-2 and J usage is TRBJ2-7; TRBD2 aligns across 7 bases. Germline trimming cut 1 base from V and 0 bases from J; bases unmatched to any gene: 6. Germline loops: CDR1 SGHTA, CDR2 FQGNSA. The CDR3 is made up of 16 amino acids. CDR3 DNA sequence: TGTGCCAGCAGCTTAGTACCGCGGGAGAGCTCCTACGAGCAGTACTTC. Its translation is CASSLVPRESSYEQYF.

V and J are TRBV2 and TRBJ1-5; no firm D call. CDR3 length: 12 amino acids. The V end lost 6 bases, the J end lost 3 bases, and 6 bases lay between the germline ends. Germline values: CDR1 SNHLY, CDR2 FYNNEI. Here the CDR3 DNA reads TGTGCCAGCAGCTTACTCAATCAGCCCCAGCATTTT. Translated: CASSLLNQPQHF.

This chain connects TRBV5-1 to TRBJ1-2; TRBD1 matches at 7 bases. CDR3 length equals 15 residues. J lost 3 bases, V lost 5 bases, and 10 bases had no gene match. CDR1 is SGHRS, CDR2 YFSETQ, per germline. The CDR3 DNA is TGCGCCAGCAGACGGAGCACAGGGGACGACTATGGCTACACCTTC. This codes for CASRRSTGDDYGYTF.

As regards this clone: This same CDR3 is encoded by further DNA sequences in the sample. This sequence joins TRBV6-5 and TRBJ2-5; no reliable D call. Germline V CDR1 and CDR2: MNHEY, SVGAGI. V was trimmed by 2 bases and J by 1 base, leaving 5 bases between them. This CDR3 has 13 residues. CDR3 sequence: CASSYLSQETQYF. CDR3 DNA: TGTGCCAGCAGTTACCTATCCCAAGAGACCCAGTACTTC.

The rearrangement uses TRBV28 and TRBJ2-5, with a possible D match to TRBD1 (6 bases). V shed 2 bases and J shed 4 bases, with 8 bases lying between them. The CDR3 spans 13 residues. Per germline, CDR1 MDHEN and CDR2 SYDVKM. CDR3 loop: CASSLAGAETQYF. The CDR3, as DNA: TGTGCCAGCAGTTTAGCAGGGGCAGAGACCCAGTACTTC.

The chain uses TRBV4-1 and TRBJ2-7, with 7 bases fitting TRBD1. CDR3 length equals 14 residues. With 4 bases clipped from V and 6 bases from J, the junction kept 9 bases outside the gene matches. CDR1 and CDR2 (germline): MGHRA, YSYEKL. In nucleotides, the CDR3 is TGCGCCAGCAGCCGTCCCGACAGGGACGGCGAGCAGTACTTC. Protein: CASSRPDRDGEQYF.

This clone was seen a single time. The chain uses TRBV9 and TRBJ2-3; TRBD1 might be the D (5 bases). Looked up from germline, CDR1 is SGDLS and CDR2 is YYNGEE. This CDR3 spans 13 amino acids. V was pared by 0 bases and J by 5 bases, with 7 bases between. CDR3: CASSVDQGDTQYF. For the CDR3, the DNA is TGTGCCAGCAGCGTAGACCAGGGAGATACGCAGTATTTT.

The genes are TRBV13 and TRBJ1-1, with D perhaps TRBD1 (6 bases). CDR3 length: 16 amino acids. Germline V gene lookup returns CDR1 PRHDT and CDR2 FYEKMQ (reference sequence). The V end lost 3 bases, the J end lost 0 bases, and 14 bases lay between the germline ends. In DNA, the CDR3 is TGTGCCAGCAGCTTCCTGACAGGAAAAATGAACACTGAAGCTTTCTTT. Its translation is CASSFLTGKMNTEAFF.

The rearrangement links TRBV2 to TRBJ2-3, with D possibly TRBD2 on 6 matching bases. Germline loops: CDR1 SNHLY, CDR2 FYNNEI. The CDR3 consists of 15 residues. V gave up 3 bases and J gave up 1 base, with 11 bases separating them. The CDR3 region has the DNA TGTGCCAGCAGTGAGGAGGGATTCGGCACAGATACGCAGTATTTT. This sequence encodes CASSEEGFGTDTQYF.

V and J are TRBV7-2 and TRBJ2-5; 11 bases are a match to TRBD2. The CDR3 loop spans 15 amino acids. CDR1 is SGHTA and CDR2 is FQGNSA in the germline V gene. J gave up 4 bases and V 3 bases, and 4 bases lay outside the gene matches. The CDR3 sequence is CASSLPSGRSETQYF. In nucleotides, the CDR3 is TGTGCCAGCAGCTTGCCTAGCGGGAGGTCAGAGACCCAGTACTTC.

This clone has more than one count but fewer than ten. The chain has TRBV2 and TRBJ2-3, with D maybe TRBD1 (6 bases). Germline-derived CDR1 and CDR2 are SNHLY and FYNNEI. This CDR3 contains 15 residues. Trimming took 7 bases from V and 0 from J, leaving 14 bases between them. The CDR3 nucleotides are TGTGCCAGCACACCAACAGGGTACAGCACAGATACGCAGTATTTT. Its translation: CASTPTGYSTDTQYF.

The genes are TRBV11-1 and TRBJ1-1, with 8 positions matching TRBD1. Germline loops: CDR1 SGHAT, CDR2 FQDESV (reference sequence). J lost 1 base, V lost 3 bases, and 4 bases had no gene match. This CDR3 spans 15 amino acids. This CDR3 is CASSFSGTGNTEAFF. The CDR3 DNA is TGTGCCAGCAGCTTCTCCGGGACAGGGAACACTGAAGCTTTCTTT.

This clone has just a few counts. CDR3 loop: CASSPPGHRDQPQHF. The CDR3 region has the DNA TGTGCCAGCTCACCACCGGGACACCGCGATCAGCCCCAGCATTTT. J is TRBJ1-5 and V is TRBV18, with D tentatively TRBD1 (6 bases). The germline gives CDR1 KGHSH, CDR2 LQKENI. V lost 0 bases and J 5 bases, leaving 11 bases between the germline ends. The CDR3 spans 15 residues.

A single count supports this clone. The V gene is TRBV11-2, the J gene TRBJ1-2; 8 bases line up with TRBD1. J was trimmed by 7 bases and V by 1 base; bases with no gene match: 5. CDR1 is SGHAT and CDR2 is FQNNGV in the germline V gene. CDR3 length: 14 residues. CDR3 sequence reads: CASSLGAGGRGYTF. CDR3 coding DNA: TGTGCCAGCAGCTTAGGAGCAGGGGGCCGTGGCTACACCTTC.

V gene TRBV7-8 combines with J gene TRBJ2-5, with a possible D match to TRBD2 (6 bases). TRBJ2-7 matches the DNA end more closely, so the J call is doubtful. Germline-derived CDR1 and CDR2 are SGHVS and FQNEAQ. The CDR3 length is 16 residues. The CDR3 coding sequence is TGTGCCAGCAGCTCCGGGAATGGAGGGCGGGGCGGCGAGCAGTACTTC. It translates to CASSSGNGGRGGEQYF.

A few counts support this clone. The V call is TRBV18, the J call TRBJ1-1; tentative D call: TRBD1 (6 bases). V shed 3 bases and J shed 1 base, with 27 bases lying between them. CDR1 KGHSH and CDR2 LQKENI come from the germline V gene. This CDR3 is built from 20 residues. The CDR3 DNA follows: TGTGCCAGCTCACCCGTCATAGGGTTCAAGGCGGAAGGGGGGAACACTGAAGCTTTCTTT. This sequence encodes CASSPVIGFKAEGGNTEAFF.

V and J are TRBV7-8 and TRBJ1-2, with 7 bases fitting TRBD1. The CDR3 totals 16 residues. Germline CDR1 and CDR2: SGHVS and FQNEAQ. Germline trimming cut 7 bases from V and 5 bases from J; bases unmatched to any gene: 16. The CDR3 region has the DNA TGTGCCAGCACCTTGACCAGATCTATACAGGGGTATGGCTACACCTTC. Its protein is CASTLTRSIQGYGYTF.

This clone was counted between two and nine times. This sequence joins TRBV9 and TRBJ1-4, with 7 bases lining up with TRBD1. The CDR3 is 13 amino acids. CDR1 and CDR2 (germline): SGDLS, YYNGEE. The junction had 3 bases not matched to a gene; V was cut back by 2 bases and J by 8 bases. CDR3: CASSVSGGEKLFF. The CDR3 DNA sequence: TGTGCCAGCAGCGTTTCAGGGGGGGAAAAACTGTTTTTT.

The rearrangement links TRBV27 to TRBJ2-3; D is undetermined. Between the trimmed V and J ends, which lost 6 bases and 2 bases, there was a span of 21 bases. The germline CDR1 and CDR2 sequences are MNHEY and SMNVEV (reference sequence). The CDR3 has 17 residues. The CDR3 bases are TGTGCCAGCAGACGGGTAATCGCGGCGGTCGTCACAGATACGCAGTATTTT. It is translated as CASRRVIAAVVTDTQYF.

This chain uses TRBV7-9 with TRBJ1-1, with D unclear. Germline CDR1 and CDR2: SEHNR and FQNEAQ (reference sequence). Trimming left V 1 base short and J 7 bases short, with 10 bases between. CDR3 length equals 13 residues. The CDR3 DNA is TGTGCCAGCAGCTTAGGGAGGCCGCTTGAAGCTTTCTTT. Amino acids: CASSLGRPLEAFF.

The J gene is TRBJ2-5, the V gene TRBV4-1, with 7 bases aligning to TRBD1. The J call may not be correct, given that the DNA end is closer to TRBJ2-7. This CDR3 region has 14 residues. Germline V lookup: CDR1 MGHRA, CDR2 YSYEKL. CDR3 residues: CASSHPDRSYEQYF. CDR3 DNA: TGCGCCAGCAGCCACCCGGACAGGTCCTACGAGCAGTACTTC.